These 23 T cell receptor beta chains share one sample of origin, sequenced in a study of blood T cells in healthy people across ages. For the second PCR, which ran for about 7 to 11 cycles, a sample-barcoded 5' primer and a J-beta primer mix were used. TCRdb re-called the 5' RACE reads through MiXCR, storing one row per CDR3 protein. The data contain 1,800,000 or so distinct CDR3 sequences, 30% to 40% of them singletons. Source material: blood. The receptor set was obtained from a human donor in good health.

This clonotype was seen many times. V is TRBV7-2 and J is TRBJ2-7, with D tentatively TRBD1 (6 bases). The CDR3 spans 13 residues. Trimming cost V 2 bases and J 6 bases, with 11 bases left between them. Germline CDR1 and CDR2: SGHTA and FQGNSA. CDR3 protein: CASSLNRVGEQYF. The CDR3 nucleotides are TGTGCCAGCAGCTTAAACAGGGTAGGCGAGCAGTACTTC.

The chain links TRBV15 to TRBJ1-4; 7 bases fit TRBD1. Germline V gives CDR1 LNHNV, CDR2 YYDKDF (reference sequence). The CDR3 has 15 amino acids. V shed 4 bases and J 8 bases; nucleotides not matched to a gene: 10. The CDR3 is CATSINAGGEEKLFF. The CDR3 region has the DNA TGTGCCACCAGCATCAACGCAGGGGGGGAGGAAAAACTGTTTTTT.

This chain connects TRBV20-1 to TRBJ1-5; D not resolved. V lost 0 bases and J 0 bases, leaving 15 bases between the germline ends. CDR1 and CDR2 (germline): DFQATT, SNEGSKA (reference sequence). This CDR3 is 17 amino acids long. The CDR3 is CSARDRRFAYSNQPQHF. CDR3 in DNA: TGCAGTGCTAGAGATCGAAGATTTGCTTATAGCAATCAGCCCCAGCATTTT.

The chain carries TRBV10-3 and TRBJ1-1; 9 bases match TRBD1. Germline V gene lookup returns CDR1 ENHRY and CDR2 SYGVKD. With 10 bases clipped from V and 2 bases from J, the junction kept 5 bases outside the gene matches. The CDR3 contains 13 residues. The chain's CDR3 is CATRDRANTEAFF. The CDR3 DNA sequence: TGTGCCACGAGGGACAGGGCCAACACTGAAGCTTTCTTT.

This clonotype has just a few counts. The chain has TRBV7-9 and TRBJ2-4; the D is unclear. V lost 5 bases and J 12 bases, leaving 14 bases between the germline ends. The CDR3 loop spans 12 amino acids. In germline, CDR1 is SEHNR, CDR2 FQNEAQ (reference sequence). The CDR3 spells CASSPRGEDQYF. The CDR3 nucleotides read TGTGCCAGCAGCCCCAGAGGCGAGGATCAGTACTTC.

The J gene is TRBJ2-7, the V gene TRBV20-1; 14 nucleotides agree with TRBD2. The CDR3 totals 17 residues. Germline CDR1 DFQATT, CDR2 SNEGSKA (reference sequence). V trimming: 3 bases; J trimming: 1 base; junction bases outside the gene matches: 8. The chain's CDR3 is CSARGLAGDVSSYEQYF. CDR3 sequence (DNA): TGCAGTGCTAGGGGACTAGCGGGGGACGTCTCATCCTACGAGCAGTACTTC.

Only a few counts were recorded for this clonotype. V usage is TRBV20-1 and J usage is TRBJ1-2, with 7 bases lining up with TRBD1. V trimming: 4 bases; J trimming: 5 bases; junction bases outside the gene matches: 13. Germline CDR1 DFQATT, CDR2 SNEGSKA (reference sequence). This CDR3 contains 15 residues. CDR3 in amino acids: CSANPPGQKSYGYTF. The DNA for the CDR3 is TGCAGTGCTAACCCACCGGGACAGAAGAGTTATGGCTACACCTTC.

This clonotype was observed many times. This chain connects TRBV6-1 to TRBJ2-3; 14 bases map to TRBD2. This CDR3 has 15 amino acids. CDR1 and CDR2 (germline): MNHNS, SASEGT. V shed 10 bases, J shed 4 bases, and the junction held 7 bases outside the gene matches. CDR3 DNA: TGTGCCACCAGGGGACTAGCGGGGGCTCCAGATACGCAGTATTTT. Its translation: CATRGLAGAPDTQYF.

This clonotype was counted a few times. The CDR3 nucleotides read TGTGCCAGCAGTTGGACAGATTACACAGATACGCAGTATTTT. This translates into CASSWTDYTDTQYF. The chain combines TRBV12-3 or TRBV12-4 with TRBJ2-3; possibly TRBD1 for D (6 bases). V was pared by 4 bases and J by 2 bases, with 10 bases between. The CDR3 sequence is 14 residues long.

A few counts support this clonotype. The chain employs TRBV12-3 or TRBV12-4 and TRBJ1-2, with TRBD1 matching 9 bases. The CDR3 consists of 15 residues. The trim removed 1 base at V and 2 bases at J, leaving 2 bases unmatched. The CDR3 protein is CASSLETGGNYGYTF. The DNA of the CDR3 is TGTGCCAGCAGTTTAGAGACAGGGGGGAACTATGGCTACACCTTC.

In its sample, this clonotype was seen a few times. Its ends do not fully match the called genes, so a read error is possible. This chain links TRBV10-3 with TRBJ1-5; TRBD1 matches 8 bases. The CDR3 is made up of 16 amino acids. The germline gives CDR1 ENHRY, CDR2 SYGVKD. The CDR3 here is CAISEGQSGGSQPQHF. The DNA for the CDR3 is TGCGCCATCAGTGAAGGGCAGTCAGGGGGCAGTCAGCCCCAGCATTTT.

This clonotype was observed a few times. Written as DNA, the CDR3 is TGTGCCATCAGTGCAGACCTTAGGACAGGGGGTAGCAATCAGCCCCAGCATTTT. It translates to CAISADLRTGGSNQPQHF. The gene calls are TRBV10-3 and TRBJ1-5, with 10 nucleotides matching TRBD1. Germline values: CDR1 ENHRY, CDR2 SYGVKD. Germline trimming cut 4 bases from V and 0 bases from J; bases unmatched to any gene: 9. The CDR3 sequence is 18 residues long.

The chain couples TRBV5-5 to TRBJ2-1; TRBD1 or TRBD2 may be the D gene (6 bases each). V was cut by 2 bases and J by 2 bases, with 29 bases left in between. The V gene's germline CDR1 is SGHKS and CDR2 YYEKEE (reference sequence). The CDR3 length is 21 residues. The CDR3 nucleotides read TGTGCCAGCAGCTTCACACCGGGGGCAGAGCACCTGATGACCCCCTACAATGAGCAGTTCTTC. Its translation is CASSFTPGAEHLMTPYNEQFF.

This clonotype has a handful of counts. The chain employs TRBV29-1 and TRBJ2-4; 9 nucleotides match TRBD1. CDR1 is SQVTM and CDR2 is ANQGSEA in the germline V gene. CDR3 size: 11 residues. The CDR3 DNA reads TGCGGCGCTACAGGGGGCCTTCTGCAGTACTTC. Translation: CGATGGLLQYF.

This clonotype was observed a few times. This chain uses TRBV6-5 with TRBJ2-7, with 8 positions matching TRBD1. V was clipped by 5 bases and J by 4 bases; unmatched bases: 13. The CDR3 sequence is 16 residues long. Germline CDR1 and CDR2: MNHEY and SVGAGI. CDR3 DNA: TGTGCCAGCAGTCCCTCCCCGACAGGGGCGAAATACGAGCAGTACTTC. Translated: CASSPSPTGAKYEQYF.

This clonotype was found a few times. The J gene is TRBJ2-3, the V gene TRBV7-3; 10 bases are a match to TRBD2. Germline-derived CDR1 and CDR2 are SGHTA and FQGTGA. CDR3 size: 15 residues. The V gene end was trimmed by 5 bases and the J gene end by 6 bases; junction bases not matched to a gene: 8. Written as DNA, the CDR3 is TGTGCCAGCAGCCTCAGCGGGGGGGCCTTTGATACGCAGTATTTT. Its translation: CASSLSGGAFDTQYF.

This clonotype came up a few times. The rearrangement joins TRBV18 to TRBJ2-7; 10 bases map to TRBD2. The CDR3 loop spans 14 amino acids. The J segment lost 2 bases and the V segment lost 5 bases, leaving 3 bases of the junction unmatched. Germline assignment: CDR1 KGHSH and CDR2 LQKENI. The CDR3 loop is CASSSLAGAYEQYF. The CDR3 DNA reads TGTGCCAGCTCATCTCTAGCGGGGGCCTACGAGCAGTACTTC. Combining the CDR3 with reference TRBV18 and TRBJ2-7 gives the whole variable domain NAGVMQNPRHLVRRRGQEARLRCSPMKGHSHVYWYRQLPEEGLKFMVYLQKENIIDESGMPKERFSAEFPKEGPSILRIQQVVRGDSAAYFCASSSLAGAYEQYFGPGTRLTVT.

Here the CDR3 reads CASSPDPAVTNEKLFF. The CDR3 DNA reads as TGCGCCAGCAGCCCCGATCCGGCGGTAACTAATGAAAAACTGTTTTTT. The rearrangement uses TRBV5-1 and TRBJ1-4; unclear D gene. Trimming stripped 4 bases from V and 1 base from J, with 14 bases between. CDR3 length: 16 residues. The germline gives CDR1 SGHRS, CDR2 YFSETQ.

This clonotype was found many times. The chain combines TRBV7-9 with TRBJ2-1, with D possibly TRBD2 on 6 matching bases. Trimming cost V 5 bases and J 0 bases, with 11 bases left between them. This CDR3 is 15 amino acids long. Germline V gives CDR1 SEHNR, CDR2 FQNEAQ (reference sequence). DNA for the CDR3: TGTGCCAGCAGCCCAGGGAGGAGCTCCTACAATGAGCAGTTCTTC. This translates into CASSPGRSSYNEQFF.

The chain links TRBV29-1 to TRBJ2-7, with D perhaps matching TRBD2 (6 bases). The V gene lost 5 bases and the J gene lost 3 bases, with 11 bases spanning the gap. Germline CDR1 SQVTM, CDR2 ANQGSEA. The CDR3 extends over 12 amino acids. The CDR3 region is CSVKGRYYEQYF. The CDR3 DNA is TGCAGCGTTAAGGGGAGGTACTACGAGCAGTACTTC.

V is TRBV7-9 and J is TRBJ1-2; 7 bases fit TRBD1. After removal of 5 bases from V and 0 bases from J, the junction contained 9 bases not matched to a gene. Germline CDR1 and CDR2: SEHNR and FQNEAQ (reference sequence). The CDR3 is 16 amino acids. CDR3 in DNA: TGTGCCAGCAGCCGAGGGACAGCTAAACCTAACTATGGCTACACCTTC. Protein sequence: CASSRGTAKPNYGYTF.

The chain recombines TRBV4-2 with TRBJ2-3; D is possibly TRBD2 (6 bases). The germline V and J ends were trimmed by 4 bases and 6 bases, with 17 bases remaining between them. Germline V CDR1 and CDR2: LGHNA, YNFKEQ. This CDR3 spans 15 amino acids. The CDR3 protein is CASSPERAAPDTQYF. In DNA, the CDR3 is TGTGCCAGCAGCCCAGAGCGGGCCGCCCCCGATACGCAGTATTTT.

The rearrangement links TRBV15 to TRBJ2-2, with D possibly TRBD2 on 6 matching bases. Looked up from germline, CDR1 is LNHNV and CDR2 is YYDKDF (reference sequence). The CDR3 totals 17 residues. V was trimmed by 7 bases and J by 0 bases, leaving 18 bases between them. CDR3 in amino acids: CATTPRASAANTGELFF. The CDR3 DNA sequence: TGTGCCACCACCCCCCGGGCTAGCGCCGCGAACACCGGGGAGCTGTTTTTT.